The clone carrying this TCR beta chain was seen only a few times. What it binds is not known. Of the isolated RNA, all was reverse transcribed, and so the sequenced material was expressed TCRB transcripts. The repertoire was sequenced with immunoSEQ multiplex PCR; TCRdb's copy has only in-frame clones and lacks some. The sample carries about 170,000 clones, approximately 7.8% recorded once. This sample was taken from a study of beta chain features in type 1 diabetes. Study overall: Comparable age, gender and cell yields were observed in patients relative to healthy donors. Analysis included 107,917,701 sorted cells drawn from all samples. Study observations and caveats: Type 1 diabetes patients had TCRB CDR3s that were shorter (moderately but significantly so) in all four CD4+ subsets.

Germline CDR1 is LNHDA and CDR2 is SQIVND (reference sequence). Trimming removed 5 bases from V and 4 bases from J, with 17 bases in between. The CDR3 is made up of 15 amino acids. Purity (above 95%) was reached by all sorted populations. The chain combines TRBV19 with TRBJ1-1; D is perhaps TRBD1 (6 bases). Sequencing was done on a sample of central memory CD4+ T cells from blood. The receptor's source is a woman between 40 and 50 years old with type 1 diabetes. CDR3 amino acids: CASSPLDRLATEAFF. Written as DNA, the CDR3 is TGTGCCAGTAGTCCCCTAGACAGGTTGGCCACTGAAGCTTTCTTT.